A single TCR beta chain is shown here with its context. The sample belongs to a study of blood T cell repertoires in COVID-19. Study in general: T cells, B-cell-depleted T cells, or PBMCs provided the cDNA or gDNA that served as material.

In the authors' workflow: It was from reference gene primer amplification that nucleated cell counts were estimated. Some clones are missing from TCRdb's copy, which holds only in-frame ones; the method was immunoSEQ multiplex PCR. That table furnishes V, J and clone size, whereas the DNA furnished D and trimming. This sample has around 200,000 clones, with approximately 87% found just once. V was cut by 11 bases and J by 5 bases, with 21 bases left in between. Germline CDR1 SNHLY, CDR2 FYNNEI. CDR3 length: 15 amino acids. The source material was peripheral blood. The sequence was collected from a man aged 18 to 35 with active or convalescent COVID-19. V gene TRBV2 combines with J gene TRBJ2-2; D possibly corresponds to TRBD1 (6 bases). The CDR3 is CASSEGVRGTGELFF. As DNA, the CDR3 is TGTGCCTCCTCAGAGGGGGTAAGGGGGACCGGGGAGCTGTTTTTT.